This TCR beta chain was recorded in a study of blood T cells in healthy people across ages. The V gene lost 7 bases and the J gene lost 0 bases, with 7 bases spanning the gap. Germline lookup yields CDR1 MGHDK and CDR2 SYGVNS. There are 13 residues in the CDR3. A sample-barcoded 5' primer and a J-beta primer mix were used in a second PCR of about 7 to 12 cycles. TCRdb reprocessed the 5' RACE reads with MiXCR, giving one entry per CDR3 protein. The sample contains just over 800,000 distinct CDR3 sequences, less than 80% of which appear only once. The source of this sequence is a man aged 25 to 40 in good health. This sequence joins TRBV25-1 and TRBJ2-1; D is unclear. Sample: blood. The CDR3 here is CASMRSSYNEQFF. CDR3 sequence (DNA): TGTGCCAGCATGAGGAGCTCCTACAATGAGCAGTTCTTC.